Below are 8 T cell receptor beta chains sequenced from a single sample in a study of graft-versus-host responses after intestinal transplantation. Their target antigens are unknown. Here immunoSEQ multiplex PCR was the method, and the copy in TCRdb shows in-frame clones only, minus some. The sample lists about 90,000 clones; about 95% were seen once. The material sequenced was unstimulated CD4+ T cells sorted from spleen or lymph node cells, taken before transplant. These receptors were obtained from a human donor who was the organ donor for an intestinal transplant.

V and J are TRBV12-5 and TRBJ2-3, with a weak D call TRBD1 (5 bases). V lost 3 bases and J 0 bases, leaving 13 bases between the germline ends. This CDR3 is built from 16 residues. The germline V gene encodes CDR1 LGHNT and CDR2 FRNRAP. CDR3 region: CASGFVKGFSTDTQYF. The CDR3 region has the DNA TGTGCTAGTGGTTTTGTAAAGGGGTTTAGCACAGATACGCAGTATTTT.

The rearrangement uses TRBV28 and TRBJ2-1, with 12 bases aligning to TRBD1. Per germline, CDR1 MDHEN and CDR2 SYDVKM. The CDR3 runs 21 residues. Losses at the gene ends were 7 bases for V and 8 bases for J; bases not matched to a gene: 27. The CDR3 is CASTLSLGDRGLKTANHEQFF. Here the CDR3 DNA reads TGTGCCAGCACCCTATCCCTTGGGGACAGGGGGCTGAAAACCGCTAACCATGAGCAGTTCTTC.

The chain recombines TRBV4-3 with TRBJ1-4; possible D gene TRBD1, 5 bases. Trimming left V 4 bases short and J 5 bases short, with 14 bases between. The CDR3 runs 15 residues. Germline lookup yields CDR1 LGHNA and CDR2 YSLEER. The CDR3 bases are TGCGCCAGCAGCCCCCGGGACCGCCTGAATGAAAAACTGTTTTTT. This encodes CASSPRDRLNEKLFF.

The chain has TRBV5-1 and TRBJ2-1; either TRBD1 or TRBD2 may fit D (5 bases each). Looked up from germline, CDR1 is SGHRS and CDR2 is YFSETQ. This CDR3 comprises 15 residues. V dropped 4 bases and J dropped 6 bases, with 17 bases sitting between them. The CDR3 here is CASSATGGDVNEQFF. CDR3 DNA sequence: TGCGCCAGCAGCGCCACAGGAGGTGATGTCAATGAGCAGTTCTTC.

The chain joins TRBV7-6 to TRBJ2-3; D may be TRBD1 (6 bases). Trimming cost V 0 bases and J 2 bases, with 9 bases left between them. The length of the CDR3 is 15 residues. CDR1 and CDR2 from the germline V gene are SGHVS and FNYEAQ. The CDR3 protein is CASSLAGQNTDTQYF. CDR3 DNA sequence: TGTGCCAGCAGCTTAGCGGGACAAAACACAGATACGCAGTATTTT. Filled out from reference TRBV7-6 and TRBJ2-3, the complete variable domain reads GAGVSQSPRYKVTKRGQDVALRCDPISGHVSLYWYRQALGQGPEFLTYFNYEAQQDKSGLPNDRFSAERPEGSISTLTIQRTEQRDSAMYRCASSLAGQNTDTQYFGPGTRLTVL.

The chain has TRBV30 and TRBJ2-3, with D maybe TRBD1 (6 bases). Germline V gene data show CDR1 as GTSNPN and CDR2 as SVGIG (reference sequence). Trimming took off 6 bases at V and 4 bases at J, with 17 bases between the two ends. The CDR3 runs 14 residues. Written as DNA, the CDR3 is TGTGCCTGCCTGACTTCGGGACACCCAGATACGCAGTATTTT. Its translation: CACLTSGHPDTQYF.

V gene TRBV4-3 combines with J gene TRBJ2-1; 8 bases are shared with TRBD2. V shed 2 bases and J 6 bases; nucleotides not matched to a gene: 9. The germline CDR1 and CDR2 sequences are LGHNA and YSLEER. The CDR3 extends over 16 amino acids. CDR3 sequence reads: CASSQRSVLAGNEQFF. The CDR3 coding sequence is TGCGCCAGCAGCCAAAGATCTGTTCTAGCGGGCAATGAGCAGTTCTTC.

The chain recombines TRBV5-1 with TRBJ2-7; 8 nucleotides agree with TRBD1. Looked up from germline, CDR1 is SGHRS and CDR2 is YFSETQ. The CDR3 loop spans 14 amino acids. The V gene end was trimmed by 2 bases and the J gene end by 3 bases; junction bases not matched to a gene: 4. CDR3 protein: CASSFGQGLYEQYF. DNA for the CDR3: TGCGCCAGCAGCTTCGGACAGGGTCTCTACGAGCAGTACTTC.